This is a list of T cell receptor beta chains from one sample in a study of OX40 agonist ivuxolimab in advanced cancers. The method was immunoSEQ multiplex PCR; TCRdb's version includes in-frame clones alone and lacks a portion of them. The sample shows tens of thousands of clones, approximately 91% of them seen only once. The sample in question was CD4+ or CD8+ T cells sorted from blood, obtained in a trial of the OX40 agonist ivuxolimab. Receptors were obtained from an adult with an advanced solid tumor such as melanoma, head and neck, liver or kidney cancer. Both conserved end residues are part of each CDR3. Each record gives: J gene, clone size, D gene, V gene, CDR3 protein, CDR3 DNA. D genes are given only for firm matches. The size entry is marked missing in some rows and otherwise reads once, few, many or a size class.

>TRBJ2-1|NA|TRBD2|TRBV29-1
CSVRTSDEQFF
TGCAGCGTTAGGACTAGCGATGAGCAGTTCTTC
>TRBJ2-1|NA|TRBD2|TRBV11-2
CASSWTSGTSYNEQFF
TGTGCCAGCAGCTGGACTAGCGGGACGTCCTACAATGAGCAGTTCTTC
>TRBJ1-2|NA|NA|TRBV7-8
CASSLEGRNYGYTF
TGTGCCAGCAGCTTAGAGGGGAGGAACTATGGCTACACCTTC
>TRBJ1-5|NA|NA|TRBV21-1
CASSKKGGRNQPQHF
TGTGCCAGCAGCAAAAAAGGGGGGAGAAATCAGCCCCAGCATTTT
>TRBJ1-1|NA|TRBD1|TRBV28
CASSFLTGGTNTEAFF
TGTGCCAGCAGTTTCCTAACAGGGGGGACGAACACTGAAGCTTTCTTT
>TRBJ1-1|NA|NA|TRBV5-6
CASSWAGVNTEAFF
TGTGCCAGCAGCTGGGCGGGTGTTAACACTGAAGCTTTCTTT
>TRBJ2-1|NA|NA|TRBV20-1
CSARRGNEQFF
TGCAGTGCCAGGCGGGGCAATGAGCAGTTCTTC
>TRBJ1-2|NA|NA|TRBV28
CATLGDTSYGYTF
TGTGCCACCCTGGGAGATACTTCTTATGGCTACACCTTC
>TRBJ1-5|once|NA|TRBV18
CASSLADGQPQHF
TGTGCCAGCTCACTCGCGGACGGGCAGCCCCAGCATTTT
>TRBJ2-5|NA|NA|TRBV5-1
CASSRGSAHQETQYF
TGCGCCAGCAGCCGGGGGAGCGCTCACCAAGAGACCCAGTACTTC
>TRBJ2-7|NA|TRBD2|TRBV5-4
CASSAGTTISYEQYF
TGTGCCAGCAGCGCGGGGACTACGATCTCCTACGAGCAGTACTTC
>TRBJ1-2|once|NA|TRBV7-9
CASSRNVDYGYTF
TGTGCCAGCAGCCGCAACGTGGACTATGGCTACACCTTC
>TRBJ2-3|NA|TRBD2|TRBV10-3
CAISGTSGMTDTQYF
TGTGCCATCAGTGGGACTAGCGGGATGACAGATACGCAGTATTTT
>TRBJ2-3|once|NA|TRBV21-1
CASSIRTSGRAPTDTQYF
TGTGCCAGCAGCATCCGGACTAGCGGGAGGGCCCCCACAGATACGCAGTATTTT
>TRBJ2-5|NA|NA|TRBV9
CASSERGKQQETQYF
TGTGCCAGCAGCGAGAGAGGGAAACAGCAAGAGACCCAGTACTTC
>TRBJ2-1|NA|TRBD2|TRBV7-2
CASSQPGLAYNEQFF
TGTGCCAGCAGCCAACCGGGACTAGCGTACAATGAGCAGTTCTTC
>TRBJ2-3|NA|NA|TRBV18
CASSPRPGNPSTDTQYF
TGTGCCAGCTCACCACGGCCAGGGAATCCTAGCACAGATACGCAGTATTTT
>TRBJ2-1|NA|NA|TRBV19
CASNRDSINNEQFF
TGTGCCAGCAACCGGGACTCCATAAACAATGAGCAGTTCTTC
>TRBJ2-2|NA|NA|TRBV4-2
CASSQRLTMNTGELFF
TGTGCCAGCAGCCAAAGACTTACAATGAACACCGGGGAGCTGTTTTTT
>TRBJ2-7|NA|NA|TRBV14
CASGPTGKQYF
TGTGCCAGCGGACCGACCGGGAAGCAGTACTTC
>TRBJ2-1|NA|TRBD2|TRBV7-9
CASSLGLGLAGNYNEQFF
TGTGCCAGCAGCTTAGGTTTAGGACTAGCGGGTAACTACAATGAGCAGTTCTTC
>TRBJ2-6|NA|TRBD2|TRBV6-1
CASSEAWGGSGANVLTF
TGTGCCAGCAGTGAAGCCTGGGGGGGCTCTGGGGCCAACGTCCTGACTTTC
>TRBJ2-5|NA|TRBD1|TRBV6-6
CASRWTGQETQYF
TGTGCTAGCAGGTGGACAGGGCAAGAGACCCAGTACTTC
>TRBJ1-2|NA|TRBD1|TRBV6-1
CASSALHTGGYYGYTF
TGTGCCAGCAGTGCCCTACACACAGGGGGCTACTATGGCTACACCTTC
>TRBJ2-1|NA|NA|TRBV30
CACYSAGKTDNEQFF
TGTGCCTGCTACAGTGCGGGGAAAACGGACAATGAGCAGTTCTTC
>TRBJ1-6|once|NA|TRBV27
CASRSGTTGNSPLHF
TGTGCCAGCAGATCCGGGACAACCGGTAATTCACCCCTCCACTTT
>TRBJ2-3|NA|NA|TRBV5-4
CASREGGGTSTDTQYF
TGTGCCAGCAGGGAGGGAGGCGGAACTAGCACAGATACGCAGTATTTT
>TRBJ2-7|NA|TRBD2|TRBV4-1
CASSRELAGEYEQYF
TGCGCCAGCAGCCGAGAGCTAGCGGGAGAGTACGAGCAGTACTTC
>TRBJ2-1|NA|TRBD2|TRBV11-2
CASSYGTSGSTVYEQFF
TGTGCCAGCAGCTACGGGACTAGCGGGAGTACAGTCTATGAGCAGTTCTTC
>TRBJ2-1|NA|NA|TRBV28
CASSLYGNEQFF
TGTGCCAGCAGTTTATACGGCAATGAGCAGTTCTTC
>TRBJ1-4|NA|NA|TRBV5-1
CASSLDRPRGELFF
TGCGCCAGCAGCTTGGACCGGCCTAGGGGGGAACTGTTTTTT
>TRBJ2-4|NA|NA|TRBV6-6
CASSPRGSGRNIQYF
TGTGCCAGCAGTCCCAGGGGGAGCGGGAGAAACATTCAGTACTTC
>TRBJ2-1|NA|TRBD2|TRBV11-2
CASSTYGLAGGNEQFF
TGTGCCAGCAGCACATACGGACTAGCGGGAGGCAATGAGCAGTTCTTC
>TRBJ2-5|NA|NA|TRBV5-1
CASSLVLAQYQETQYF
TGCGCCAGCAGCTTGGTTCTCGCACAGTACCAAGAGACCCAGTACTTC
>TRBJ2-6|NA|NA|TRBV27
CASSLLASGANVLTF
TGTGCCAGCAGCCTTCTAGCCTCTGGGGCCAACGTCCTGACTTTC
>TRBJ1-1|NA|NA|TRBV5-4
CASSPPPPNTEAFF
TGTGCCAGCAGCCCTCCTCCTCCGAACACTGAAGCTTTCTTT
>TRBJ2-5|once|NA|TRBV7-8
CASSLGEQETQYF
TGTGCCAGCAGCTTAGGCGAGCAAGAGACCCAGTACTTC
>TRBJ2-7|NA|TRBD1|TRBV6-5
CASSPDRGGSYEQYF
TGTGCCAGCAGTCCCGACAGGGGAGGCTCCTACGAGCAGTACTTC
>TRBJ1-2|NA|TRBD1|TRBV6-5
CASRPGQRSNYGYTF
TGTGCCAGCAGGCCGGGACAGAGGTCTAACTATGGCTACACCTTC
>TRBJ2-1|NA|NA|TRBV19
CASSPSILIRRQFF
TGTGCCAGTAGCCCCTCAATCCTTATTAGGCGGCAGTTCTTC
>TRBJ2-1|NA|TRBD2|TRBV9
CASSVLGLAGRNEQFF
TGTGCCAGCAGCGTATTGGGACTAGCGGGTCGAAATGAGCAGTTCTTC
>TRBJ2-7|once|TRBD2|TRBV7-2
CASSLGTSGLREQYF
TGTGCCAGCAGCCTCGGGACTAGCGGTCTCCGCGAGCAGTACTTC
>TRBJ2-1|few|NA|TRBV7-2
CASSVRVGEQFF
TGTGCCAGCAGCGTACGGGTGGGCGAGCAGTTCTTC